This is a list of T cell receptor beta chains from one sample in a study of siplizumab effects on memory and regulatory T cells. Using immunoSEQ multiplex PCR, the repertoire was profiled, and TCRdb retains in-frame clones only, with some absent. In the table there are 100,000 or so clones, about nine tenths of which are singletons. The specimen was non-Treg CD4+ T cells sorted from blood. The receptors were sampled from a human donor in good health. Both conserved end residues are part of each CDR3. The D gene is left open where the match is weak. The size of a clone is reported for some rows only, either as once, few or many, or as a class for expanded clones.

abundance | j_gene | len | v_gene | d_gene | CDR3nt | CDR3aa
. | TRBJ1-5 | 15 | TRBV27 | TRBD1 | TGTGCCAGCAGTTTATCCCCAGGGGGCAGGCAGCCCCAGCATTTT | CASSLSPGGRQPQHF
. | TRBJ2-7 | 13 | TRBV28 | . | TGTGCCAGCAGCCCCTGGAGAGGGAGGGAGCAGTACTTC | CASSPWRGREQYF
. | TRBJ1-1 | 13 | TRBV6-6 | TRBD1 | TGTGCCAGCAGTCGGGACAGGAACACTGAAGCTTTCTTT | CASSRDRNTEAFF
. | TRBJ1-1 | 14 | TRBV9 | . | TGTGCCAGCAGCCTCCGGGTCGCCAACACTGAAGCTTTCTTT | CASSLRVANTEAFF
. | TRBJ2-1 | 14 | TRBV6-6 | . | TGTGCCAGCAGCCTCAAGAGCTCCTACAATGAGCAGTTCTTC | CASSLKSSYNEQFF
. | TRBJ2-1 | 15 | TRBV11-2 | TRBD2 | TGTGCCAGCAGCTTAATTAGCGGGAGAGTCCATGAGCAGTTCTTC | CASSLISGRVHEQFF
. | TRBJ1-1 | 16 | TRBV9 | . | TGTGCCAGCAGCGTAGACCCTCACTTAAGAGGAACTGAAGCTTTCTTT | CASSVDPHLRGTEAFF
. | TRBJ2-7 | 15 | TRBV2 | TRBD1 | TGTGCCAGCAGTGGGGACAGGGCAAAACCCTACGAGCAGTACTTC | CASSGDRAKPYEQYF
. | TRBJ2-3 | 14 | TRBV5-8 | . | TGTGCCAGCAGCCTCGGACTTTTCCGAGATACGCAGTATTTT | CASSLGLFRDTQYF
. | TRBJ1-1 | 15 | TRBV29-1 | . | TGCAGCGTTGTGCGCGGACAGCCCATGAACACTGAAGCTTTCTTT | CSVVRGQPMNTEAFF
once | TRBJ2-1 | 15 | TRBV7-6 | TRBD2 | TGTGCCAGCAGCTTTAGACTAGCGGGGGACAATGAGCAGTTCTTC | CASSFRLAGDNEQFF
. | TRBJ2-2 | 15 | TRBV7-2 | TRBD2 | TGTGCCAGCAGCTTAATAGCGGGAGTCACCGGGGAGCTGTTTTTT | CASSLIAGVTGELFF
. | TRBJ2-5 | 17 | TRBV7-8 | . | TGTGCCAGCAGCTTACGGAGGGCCGGGGGGCAACAAGAGACCCAGTACTTC | CASSLRRAGGQQETQYF
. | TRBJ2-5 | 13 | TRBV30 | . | TGTGCCTGGGCGAGGGACAATAAAGAGACCCAGTACTTC | CAWARDNKETQYF
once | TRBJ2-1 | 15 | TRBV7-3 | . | TGTGCCAGCAGCTTAACAATTAGGACCAACAATGAGCAGTTCTTC | CASSLTIRTNNEQFF
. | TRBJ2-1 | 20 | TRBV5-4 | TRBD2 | TGTGCCAGCAGCCCCGGAACTAGCGGGTATACCCCGAGCTCCTACAATGAGCAGTTCTTC | CASSPGTSGYTPSSYNEQFF
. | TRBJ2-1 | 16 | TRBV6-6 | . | TGTGCCAGCAGTAACCCCGGGACGGATCTCTCTCATGAGCAGTTCTTC | CASSNPGTDLSHEQFF
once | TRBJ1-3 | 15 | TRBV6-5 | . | TGTGCCAGCAGTTACGCCAGTAAAGGTGGAAACACCATATATTTT | CASSYASKGGNTIYF
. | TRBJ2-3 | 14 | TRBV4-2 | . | TGTGCCAGCAGCCAAGAGGGAACCACAGATACGCAGTATTTT | CASSQEGTTDTQYF
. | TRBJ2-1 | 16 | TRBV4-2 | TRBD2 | TGTGCCAGCAGCCAGTTGACTAGCGGGAGTTCCAATGAGCAGTTCTTC | CASSQLTSGSSNEQFF
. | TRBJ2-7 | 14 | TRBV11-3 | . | TGTGCCAGCAGCTTAGACAGATTTGGCAACGAGCAGTACTTC | CASSLDRFGNEQYF
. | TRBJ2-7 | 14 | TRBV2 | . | TGTGCCATCACTCAAGGCCCGGCCCCTTACGAGCAGTACTTC | CAITQGPAPYEQYF
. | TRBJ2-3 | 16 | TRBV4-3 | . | TGCGCCAGCAGCCAAGGCACAGGTAGAGGATCAGATACGCAGTATTTT | CASSQGTGRGSDTQYF
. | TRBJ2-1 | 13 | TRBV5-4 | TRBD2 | TGTGCCAGCAGCTTTGGTTCGGGGGGTGAGCAGTTCTTC | CASSFGSGGEQFF
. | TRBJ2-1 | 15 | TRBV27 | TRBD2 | TGTGCCAGCAGTCTTAGCGGGAGCTCCTACAATGAGCAGTTCTTC | CASSLSGSSYNEQFF
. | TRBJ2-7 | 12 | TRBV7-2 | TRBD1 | TGTGCCAGCAGCCAGGGGGACTACGAGCAGTACTTC | CASSQGDYEQYF
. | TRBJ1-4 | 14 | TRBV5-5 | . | TGTGCCAGCAGATCCGGGAACATTAATGAAAAACTGTTTTTT | CASRSGNINEKLFF
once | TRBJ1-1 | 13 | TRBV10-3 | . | TGTGCCATCAGTGTCAGGGTCGGCACTGAAGCTTTCTTT | CAISVRVGTEAFF
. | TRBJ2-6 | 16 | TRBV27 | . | TGTGCCAGCAGACCGGGACTGTCCTCTGGGGCCAACGTCCTGACTTTC | CASRPGLSSGANVLTF
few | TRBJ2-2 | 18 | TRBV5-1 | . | TGCGCCAGCAGCTCACGGAGTCGGGGGCTGACGAACACCGGGGAGCTGTTTTTT | CASSSRSRGLTNTGELFF
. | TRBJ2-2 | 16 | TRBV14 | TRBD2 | TGTGCCAGCAGCTTTCAACTAGCGGGAGGGCCACGGGAGCTGTTTTTT | CASSFQLAGGPRELFF
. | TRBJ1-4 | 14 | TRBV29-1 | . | TGCAGCGCAAAGTCGTCGGGGCGTAATGAAAAACTGTTTTTT | CSAKSSGRNEKLFF
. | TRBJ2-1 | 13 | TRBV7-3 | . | TGTGCCTCCGGAGGATCCTCCTACAATGAGCAGTTCTTC | CASGGSSYNEQFF
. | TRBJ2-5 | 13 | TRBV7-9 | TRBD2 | TGTGCCAGCAGCCTTAGCGGGAGGGAGACCCAGTACTTC | CASSLSGRETQYF
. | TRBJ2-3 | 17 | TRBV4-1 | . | TGCGCCAGCAGCCAAGATAGGGGTAGCGGATACACAGATACGCAGTATTTT | CASSQDRGSGYTDTQYF
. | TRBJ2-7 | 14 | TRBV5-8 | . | TGTGCCAGCACCCCAGGTCCTTCCCCCGTCGAGCAGTACTTC | CASTPGPSPVEQYF
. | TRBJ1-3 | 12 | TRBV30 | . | TGTGCCTGGCGGGTCTCTGGAAACACCATATATTTT | CAWRVSGNTIYF
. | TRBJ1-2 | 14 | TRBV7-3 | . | TGTGCCAGCAGCTTAACGGCAGGGAACTATGGCTACACCTTC | CASSLTAGNYGYTF
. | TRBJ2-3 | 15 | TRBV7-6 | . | TGTGCCAGCAGCTCGGGGACCCACGGCACAGATACGCAGTATTTT | CASSSGTHGTDTQYF
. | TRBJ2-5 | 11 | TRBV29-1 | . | TGCAGCGTTGAACAGGGGGAGACCCAGTACTTC | CSVEQGETQYF
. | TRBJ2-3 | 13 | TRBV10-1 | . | TGCGCCAGCAGCTTCGGGGAGGCAGATACGCAGTATTTT | CASSFGEADTQYF
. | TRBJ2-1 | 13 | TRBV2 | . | TGTGCCAGCAGTGAAGAAAGGTACAATGAGCAGTTCTTC | CASSEERYNEQFF
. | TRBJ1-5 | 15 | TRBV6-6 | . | TGTGCCAGCAGTTACTCGACGGGACATCGGCAGCCCCAGCATTTT | CASSYSTGHRQPQHF
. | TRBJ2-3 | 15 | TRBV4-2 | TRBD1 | TGTGCCAGCAGCCAATGGGACAGGGATGCAGATACGCAGTATTTT | CASSQWDRDADTQYF
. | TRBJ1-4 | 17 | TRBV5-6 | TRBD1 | TGTGCCAGCAGCCTAGCCGGCGGGACAGCGTTTAATGAAAAACTGTTTTTT | CASSLAGGTAFNEKLFF
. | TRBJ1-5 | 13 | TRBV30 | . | TGTGCCTGGAGTACATACAGGGATCAGCCCCAGCATTTT | CAWSTYRDQPQHF
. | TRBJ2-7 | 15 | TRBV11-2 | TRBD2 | TGTGCCAGCAGCTTCCGGGGGGGTTCATCCTACGAGCAGTACTTC | CASSFRGGSSYEQYF
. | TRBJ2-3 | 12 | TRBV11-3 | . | TGTGCCAGCAGCATGGACACAGATACGCAGTATTTT | CASSMDTDTQYF
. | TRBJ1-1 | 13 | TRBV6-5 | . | TGTGCCAGCAGTTCCCCCCAGAGGCGTGAAGCTTTCTTT | CASSSPQRREAFF
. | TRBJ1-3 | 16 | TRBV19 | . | TGTGCCAGTAGTATGAGGGTTGACAGCTCTGGAAACACCATATATTTT | CASSMRVDSSGNTIYF
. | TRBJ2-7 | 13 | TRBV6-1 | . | TGTGCCAGCAGAAACAGGGGAGGCCACGAGCAGTACTTC | CASRNRGGHEQYF
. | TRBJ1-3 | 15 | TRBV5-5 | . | TGTGCCAGCAGCTTGACGGGGCGGTCTGGAAACACCATATATTTT | CASSLTGRSGNTIYF
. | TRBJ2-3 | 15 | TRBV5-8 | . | TGTGCCAGCAGCTTGGTACCCCCCCACACAGATACGCAGTATTTT | CASSLVPPHTDTQYF
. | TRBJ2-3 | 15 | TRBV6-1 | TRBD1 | TGTGCCAGCAGTGTTGAGGGGGCAGGCACAGATACGCAGTATTTT | CASSVEGAGTDTQYF